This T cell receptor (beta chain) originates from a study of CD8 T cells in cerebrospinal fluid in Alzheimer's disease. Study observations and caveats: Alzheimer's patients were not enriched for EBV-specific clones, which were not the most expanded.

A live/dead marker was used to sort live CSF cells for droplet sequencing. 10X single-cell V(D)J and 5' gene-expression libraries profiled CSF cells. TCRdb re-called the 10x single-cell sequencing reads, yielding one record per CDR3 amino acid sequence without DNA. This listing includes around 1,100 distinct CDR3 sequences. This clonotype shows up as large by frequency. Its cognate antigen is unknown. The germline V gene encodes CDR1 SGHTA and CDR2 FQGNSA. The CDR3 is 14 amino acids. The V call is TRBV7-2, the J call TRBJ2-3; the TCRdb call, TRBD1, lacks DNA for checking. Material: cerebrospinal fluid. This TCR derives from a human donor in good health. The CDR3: CASSPGTGYDTQYF.